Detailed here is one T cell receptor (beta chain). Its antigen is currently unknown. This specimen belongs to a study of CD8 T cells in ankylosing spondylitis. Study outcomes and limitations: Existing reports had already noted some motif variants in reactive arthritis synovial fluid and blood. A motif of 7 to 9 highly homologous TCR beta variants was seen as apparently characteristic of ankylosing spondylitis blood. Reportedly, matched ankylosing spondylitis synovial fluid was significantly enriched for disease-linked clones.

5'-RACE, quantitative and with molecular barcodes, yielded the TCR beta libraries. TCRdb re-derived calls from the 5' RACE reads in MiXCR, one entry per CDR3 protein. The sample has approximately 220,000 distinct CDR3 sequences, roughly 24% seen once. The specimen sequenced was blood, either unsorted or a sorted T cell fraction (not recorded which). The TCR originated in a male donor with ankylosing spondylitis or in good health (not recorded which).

CDR3 DNA sequence: TGCAGTGCTACAGCCGGGCCCCCCTACGAGCAGTACTTC. Its translation is CSATAGPPYEQYF. The chain is built from TRBV20-1 and TRBJ2-7; unclear D gene. Germline lookup yields CDR1 DFQATT and CDR2 SNEGSKA (reference sequence). This CDR3 is built from 13 residues. Trimming removed 4 bases at V and 2 bases at J, with 12 bases between.